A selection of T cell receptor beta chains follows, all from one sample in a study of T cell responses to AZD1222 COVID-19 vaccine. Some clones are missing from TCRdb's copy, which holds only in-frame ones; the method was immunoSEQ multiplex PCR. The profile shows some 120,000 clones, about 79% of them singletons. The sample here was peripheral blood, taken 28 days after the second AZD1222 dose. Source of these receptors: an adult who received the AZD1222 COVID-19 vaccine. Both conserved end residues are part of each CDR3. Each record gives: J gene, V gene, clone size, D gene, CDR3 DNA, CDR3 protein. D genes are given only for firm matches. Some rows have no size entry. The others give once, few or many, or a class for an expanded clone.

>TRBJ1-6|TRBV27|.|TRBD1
TGTGCCAGTACCCGGGGACAGGGTGACTATAATTCACCCCTCCACTTT
CASTRGQGDYNSPLHF
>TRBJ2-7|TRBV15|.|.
TGTGCCACCAGCAGAGCATCCTACGAGCAGTACTTC
CATSRASYEQYF
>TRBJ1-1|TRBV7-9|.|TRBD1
TGTGCCAGCAGCTTGTCAGGGGGCAAGGAGAAAGCTTTCTTT
CASSLSGGKEKAFF
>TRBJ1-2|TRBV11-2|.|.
TGTGCCAGCAGCGGGACATACTATGGCTACACCTTC
CASSGTYYGYTF
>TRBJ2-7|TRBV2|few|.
TGTGCCAGCAGTGAAGTTGGCAGCTCCTACGAGCAGTACTTC
CASSEVGSSYEQYF
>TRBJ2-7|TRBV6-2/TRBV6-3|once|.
TGTGCCAGCAGTCCCCACCCTTCAGGCGAGCAGTACTTC
CASSPHPSGEQYF
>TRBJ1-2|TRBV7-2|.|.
TGTGCCAGCAGCTTAGATTGGCCGGAGGGCTACACCTTC
CASSLDWPEGYTF
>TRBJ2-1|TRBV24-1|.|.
TGTGCCACCAGTGATTTGGCCGCGGGGGCCACGAGAAGTGAGCAGTTCTTC
CATSDLAAGATRSEQFF
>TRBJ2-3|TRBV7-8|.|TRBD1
TGTGCCAGCAGCCCGGGACAGGCTAGCACAGATACGCAGTATTTT
CASSPGQASTDTQYF
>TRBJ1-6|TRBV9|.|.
TGTGCCAGCAGCGTAGTGGTAGATTCACCCCTCCACTTT
CASSVVVDSPLHF
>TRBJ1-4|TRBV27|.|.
TGTGCCAGTCCGCCCCCCAGATCTAATGAAAAACTGTTTTTT
CASPPPRSNEKLFF
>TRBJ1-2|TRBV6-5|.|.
TGTGCCAGCAGCCGTCCCCCAACACCGGGCTACACCTTC
CASSRPPTPGYTF
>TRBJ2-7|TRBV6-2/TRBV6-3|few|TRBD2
TGTGCCAGCGGCCTCGCGGGGGGCCACGAGCAGTACTTC
CASGLAGGHEQYF
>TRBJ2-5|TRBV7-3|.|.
TGTGCCAGCAGCTTAATTCCGGGGACGACGACCCAGTACTTC
CASSLIPGTTTQYF
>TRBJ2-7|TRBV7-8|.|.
TGTGCCAGCAGCCTTGGACGGGCCCGCTACGAGCAGTACTTC
CASSLGRARYEQYF
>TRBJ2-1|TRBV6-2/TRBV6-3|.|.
TGTGCCAGCAGTTACGTGGGGACCACCTACAATGAGCAGTTCTTC
CASSYVGTTYNEQFF
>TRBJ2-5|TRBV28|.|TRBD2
TGTGCCGGTAGCGGGGCTGGGGAGACCCAGTACTTC
CAGSGAGETQYF
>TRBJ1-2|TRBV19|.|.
TGTGCCAGTAGTACCAACAGGGTTGGCTACACCTTC
CASSTNRVGYTF
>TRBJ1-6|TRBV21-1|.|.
TGTGCCAGCAGCAAGTCGAAGCAGATCCTCTCCTATAATTCACCCCTCCACTTT
CASSKSKQILSYNSPLHF
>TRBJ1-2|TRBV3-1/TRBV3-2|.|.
TGTGCCAGCAGCCAAGGAAGTGGCGATGGCTACACCTTC
CASSQGSGDGYTF
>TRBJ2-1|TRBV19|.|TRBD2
TGTGCCAGTGCCTCTATTGGCGGGGGGACTTACAATGAGCAGTTCTTC
CASASIGGGTYNEQFF
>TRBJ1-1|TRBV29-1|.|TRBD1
TGCAGCGTTGAGGGACAGGGGAGGGGGAACACTGAAGCTTTCTTT
CSVEGQGRGNTEAFF
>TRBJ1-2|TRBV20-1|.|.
TGCAGTGCTAGTGTGTCTAACTATGGCTACACCTTC
CSASVSNYGYTF
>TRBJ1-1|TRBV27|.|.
TGTGCCAGCAGTTTAGCCCGGGGGTGGAACACTGAAGCTTTCTTT
CASSLARGWNTEAFF